The sample holds many counts of the clone carrying this T cell receptor (beta chain). Antigen unknown. This record comes from a study of blood T cells in healthy people across ages. Whole-study results and caveats: Unknown donor CMV status possibly confounded expanded clonotype changes. Aged donors had fewer naive CD4+ cells and lower diversity than long-lived donors.

For the second PCR, which ran for about 6 to 11 cycles, a sample-barcoded 5' primer and a J-beta primer mix were used. One entry per CDR3 protein, called by TCRdb with MiXCR from the 5' RACE reads. The sample contains 1.5 million to 2 million distinct CDR3 sequences, over 25% of which appear only once. The V gene's germline CDR1 is SGDLS and CDR2 YYNGEE. The CDR3 sequence is 14 residues long. V was clipped by 1 base and J by 0 bases, with 2 bases between them. All donors came from Russia, were Caucasian and healthy, and spanned ages roughly 6 to 95. The study isolated at least 6.5 million PBMCs from each sample.

This sequence was found in a woman aged 25-40 years in good health. Sequencing was done on a sample of blood. This sequence joins TRBV9 and TRBJ2-6, with D uncertain. CDR3 region: CASSVNSGANVLTF. CDR3 nucleotides: TGTGCCAGCAGCGTAAACTCTGGGGCCAACGTCCTGACTTTC.